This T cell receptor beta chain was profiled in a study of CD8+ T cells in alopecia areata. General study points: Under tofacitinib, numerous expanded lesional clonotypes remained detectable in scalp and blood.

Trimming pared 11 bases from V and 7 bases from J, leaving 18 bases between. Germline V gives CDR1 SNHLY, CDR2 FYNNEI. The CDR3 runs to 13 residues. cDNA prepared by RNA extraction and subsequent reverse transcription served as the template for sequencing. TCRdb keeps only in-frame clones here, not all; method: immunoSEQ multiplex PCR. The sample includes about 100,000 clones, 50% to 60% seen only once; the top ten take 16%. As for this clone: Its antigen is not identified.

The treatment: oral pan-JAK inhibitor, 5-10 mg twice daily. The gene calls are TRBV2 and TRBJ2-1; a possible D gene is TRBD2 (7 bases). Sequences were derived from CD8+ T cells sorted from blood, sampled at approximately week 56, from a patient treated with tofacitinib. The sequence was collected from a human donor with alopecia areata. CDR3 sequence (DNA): TGTGCCGAGGGGGGGGGCCCTAGGAATGAGCAGTTCTTC. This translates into CAEGGGPRNEQFF.